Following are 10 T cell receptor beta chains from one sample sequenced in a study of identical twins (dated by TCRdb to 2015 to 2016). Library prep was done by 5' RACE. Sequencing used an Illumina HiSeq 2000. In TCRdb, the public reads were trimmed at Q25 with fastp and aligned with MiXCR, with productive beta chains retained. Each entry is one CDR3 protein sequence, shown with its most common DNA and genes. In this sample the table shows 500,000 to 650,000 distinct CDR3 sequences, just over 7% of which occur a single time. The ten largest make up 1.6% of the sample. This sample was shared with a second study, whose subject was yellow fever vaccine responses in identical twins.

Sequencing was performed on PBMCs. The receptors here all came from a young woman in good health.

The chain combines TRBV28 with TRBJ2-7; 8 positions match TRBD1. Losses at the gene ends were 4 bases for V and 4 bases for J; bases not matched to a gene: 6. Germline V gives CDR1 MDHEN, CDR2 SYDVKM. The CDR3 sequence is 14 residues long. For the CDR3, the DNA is TGTGCCAGCAGTTCTCAGGGGGCGGGTTACGAGCAGTACGTC. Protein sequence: CASSSQGAGYEQYV.

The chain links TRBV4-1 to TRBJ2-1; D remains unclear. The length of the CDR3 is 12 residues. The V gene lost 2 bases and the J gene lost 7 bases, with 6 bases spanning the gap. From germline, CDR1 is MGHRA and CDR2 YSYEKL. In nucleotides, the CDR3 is TGCGCCAGCAGCCAAAGCTTTAATGAGCAGTTCTTC. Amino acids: CASSQSFNEQFF.

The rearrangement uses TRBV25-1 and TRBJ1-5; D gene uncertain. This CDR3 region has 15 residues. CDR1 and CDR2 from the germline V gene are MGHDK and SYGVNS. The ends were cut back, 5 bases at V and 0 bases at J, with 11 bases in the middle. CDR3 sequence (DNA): TGTGCCAGCAGTCTTCTCAATTATAGCAATCAGCCCCAGCATTTT. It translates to CASSLLNYSNQPQHF.

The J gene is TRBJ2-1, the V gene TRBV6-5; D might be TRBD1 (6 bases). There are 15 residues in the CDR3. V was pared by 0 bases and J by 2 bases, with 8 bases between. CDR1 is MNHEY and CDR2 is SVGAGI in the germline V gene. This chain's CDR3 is CASSYSRTAYNEQFF. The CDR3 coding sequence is TGTGCCAGCAGTTACTCGAGGACAGCCTACAATGAGCAGTTCTTC.

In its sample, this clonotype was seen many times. CDR3 in amino acids: CASSQDLGGALNTEAFF. The CDR3, as DNA: TGTGCCAGCAGCCAAGATCTCGGGGGGGCGCTTAACACTGAAGCTTTCTTT. V is TRBV3-1 and J is TRBJ1-1; TRBD1 might be the D (6 bases). Trimming took off 0 bases at V and 2 bases at J, with 16 bases between the two ends. There are 17 residues in the CDR3. The germline V gene encodes CDR1 LGHDT and CDR2 YNNKEL (reference sequence).

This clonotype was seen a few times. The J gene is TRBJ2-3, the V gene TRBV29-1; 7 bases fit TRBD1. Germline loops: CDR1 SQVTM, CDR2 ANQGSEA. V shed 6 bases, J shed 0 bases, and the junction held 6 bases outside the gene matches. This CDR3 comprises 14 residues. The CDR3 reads CSVGGQASTDTQYF. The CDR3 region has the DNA TGCAGCGTAGGTGGACAGGCTAGCACAGATACGCAGTATTTT.

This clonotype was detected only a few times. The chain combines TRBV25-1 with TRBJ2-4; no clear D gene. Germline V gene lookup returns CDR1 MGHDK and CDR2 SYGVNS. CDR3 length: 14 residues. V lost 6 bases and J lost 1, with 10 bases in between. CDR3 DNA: TGTGCCAGCAGCGCAATTGGGGCCAAAAACATTCAGTACTTC. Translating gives CASSAIGAKNIQYF.

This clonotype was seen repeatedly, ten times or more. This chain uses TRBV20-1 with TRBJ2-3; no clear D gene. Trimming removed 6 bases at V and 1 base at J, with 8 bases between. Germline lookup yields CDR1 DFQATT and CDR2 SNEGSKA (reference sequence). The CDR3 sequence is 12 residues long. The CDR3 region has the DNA TGCAGTGCCGGCGGACGCACAGATACGCAGTATTTT. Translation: CSAGGRTDTQYF.

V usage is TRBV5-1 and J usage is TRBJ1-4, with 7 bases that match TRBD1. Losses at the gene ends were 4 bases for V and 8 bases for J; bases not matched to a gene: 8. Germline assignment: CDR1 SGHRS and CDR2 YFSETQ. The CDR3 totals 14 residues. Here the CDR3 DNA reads TGCGCCAGCAGCCTCCAGACAGGGAGGGAAAAACTGTTTTTT. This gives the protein CASSLQTGREKLFF.

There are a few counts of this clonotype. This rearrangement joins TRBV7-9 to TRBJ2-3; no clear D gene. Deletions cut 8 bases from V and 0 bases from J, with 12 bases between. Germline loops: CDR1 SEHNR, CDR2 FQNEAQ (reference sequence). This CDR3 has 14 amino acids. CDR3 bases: TGTGCCAGCTCTTCGGCCGCTAGCACAGATACGCAGTATTTT. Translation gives CASSSAASTDTQYF.